This entry lists 23 T cell receptor beta chains sequenced from one sample in a study of blood T cell repertoires in COVID-19. Method: immunoSEQ multiplex PCR; TCRdb's copy keeps in-frame clones and lacks some. Among around 130,000 clones listed, 85% were seen once. Sequenced material: peripheral blood. The receptors derive from a man aged 55 to 69 with acute or convalescent COVID-19.

The rearrangement uses TRBV20-1 and TRBJ2-1, with 10 bases that match TRBD1. The length of the CDR3 is 14 residues. Looked up from germline, CDR1 is DFQATT and CDR2 is SNEGSKA (reference sequence). The J segment lost 2 bases and the V segment lost 3 bases, leaving 1 base of the junction unmatched. CDR3 bases: TGCAGTGCTAGTGGGACAGGGGCCTACAATGAGCAGTTCTTC. Residues: CSASGTGAYNEQFF.

The rearrangement uses TRBV2 and TRBJ2-6; 11 nucleotides match TRBD2. This CDR3 has 17 amino acids. Germline V gene data show CDR1 as SNHLY and CDR2 as FYNNEI. V trimming: 8 bases; J trimming: 0 bases; junction bases outside the gene matches: 6. The CDR3 region has the DNA TGTGCCAGCTTTAGACTAGCGGGGAGCTCTGGGGCCAACGTCCTGACTTTC. Translated: CASFRLAGSSGANVLTF.

The rearrangement links TRBV5-8 to TRBJ1-5; perhaps TRBD1 as D (5 bases). The V end was cut by 1 base, the J end by 5 bases, with 7 bases between. The CDR3 is 13 amino acids. Germline CDR1 reads SGHTS; CDR2 reads YDEGEE. The CDR3 here is CASSLLRDQPQHF. CDR3 coding DNA: TGTGCCAGCAGCTTGCTCAGGGATCAGCCCCAGCATTTT.

V gene TRBV24-1 combines with J gene TRBJ2-5, with 7 bases that match TRBD1. The CDR3 consists of 15 residues. V lost 5 bases to trimming and J lost 2 bases; unmatched junction nucleotides: 7. Germline assignment: CDR1 KGHDR and CDR2 SFDVKD. Here the CDR3 DNA reads TGTGCCACCAGTGGACCACAGGGGTATCAAGAGACCCAGTACTTC. Translation: CATSGPQGYQETQYF.

The V and J genes are TRBV19 and TRBJ1-1; a possible D gene is TRBD1 (5 bases). Trimming shortened V by 2 bases and J by 4 bases, and 14 bases separated the two germline ends. Germline loops: CDR1 LNHDA, CDR2 SQIVND (reference sequence). The CDR3 spans 15 residues. The CDR3 coding sequence is TGTGCCAGTAGTATACAAGGGGCGCCGGGCACTGAAGCTTTCTTT. Translation gives CASSIQGAPGTEAFF.

The rearrangement joins TRBV4-2 to TRBJ2-1, with D possibly being TRBD2 (5 bases). Germline-derived CDR1 and CDR2 are LGHNA and YNFKEQ. The CDR3 contains 15 residues. Trimming cost V 4 bases and J 8 bases, with 18 bases left between them. The DNA of the CDR3 is TGTGCCAGCAGCCCCGGAGGCCCCGTGGACGATGAGCAGTTCTTC. It codes for CASSPGGPVDDEQFF.

This clone came up a few times. The chain recombines TRBV10-2 with TRBJ2-1, with D unclear. Trimming took 6 bases from V and 3 from J, leaving 12 bases between them. Germline-derived CDR1 and CDR2 are WSHSY and SAAADI. The CDR3 runs 14 residues. This CDR3 reads CASRHSTGYNEQFF. As DNA, the CDR3 is TGCGCCAGCAGACATTCGACGGGCTACAATGAGCAGTTCTTC.

On this clone itself: A read error may account for a junction end that differs from germline. This sequence joins TRBV12-5 and TRBJ1-2; D is possibly TRBD1 (5 bases). Germline V gene lookup returns CDR1 LGHNT and CDR2 FRNRAP. This CDR3 is 11 amino acids long. CDR3 protein: CASGLDRQSSF. The CDR3 nucleotides are TGTGCTAGTGGTTTAGATAGACAGTCTTCATTC. Variable domain in full (rest from reference TRBV12-5 and TRBJ1-2): DARVTQTPRHKVTEMGQEVTMRCQPILGHNTVFWYRQTMMQGLELLAYFRNRAPLDDSGMPKDRFSAEMPDATLATLKIQPSEPRDSAVYFCASGLDRQSSFGSGTRLTVV.

The count of this clone is one. The chain is built from TRBV19 and TRBJ2-5, with 10 bases identical to TRBD2. The CDR3 runs 15 residues. Germline V gene lookup returns CDR1 LNHDA and CDR2 SQIVND (reference sequence). Unmatched junction bases numbered 5, after V lost 2 bases and J lost 5 bases. CDR3: CASSIQSGRVETQYF. The CDR3 DNA reads TGTGCCAGTAGTATACAAAGCGGGAGGGTGGAGACCCAGTACTTC.

This chain links TRBV6-2 or TRBV6-3 with TRBJ1-6; 7 bases match TRBD1. CDR1 and CDR2 from the germline V gene are MNHEY and SVGEGT. This CDR3 has 14 amino acids. The V segment lost 6 bases and the J segment 7 bases; nucleotides outside the gene matches: 6. The DNA for the CDR3 is TGTGCCAGCAGCCCAGGGGGAAGGAATTCACCCCTCCACTTT. Translated, it gives CASSPGGRNSPLHF.

The rearrangement joins TRBV5-6 to TRBJ1-1, with D unclear. Trimming left V 4 bases short and J 7 bases short, with 20 bases between. This CDR3 spans 15 amino acids. Germline loops: CDR1 SGHDT, CDR2 YYEEEE. For the CDR3, the DNA is TGTGCCAGCAGCCATCTTGGAGGGAACCTAGGTGAAGCTTTCTTT. Translation: CASSHLGGNLGEAFF.

The V and J genes are TRBV6-5 and TRBJ1-5; maybe TRBD1 (6 bases). Germline V gene lookup returns CDR1 MNHEY and CDR2 SVGAGI. The CDR3 extends over 14 amino acids. V was shortened by 6 bases and J by 2 bases, with 11 bases between the two germline ends. CDR3 amino acids: CASSRGGGNQPQHF. CDR3 nucleotides: TGTGCCAGCAGCCGAGGGGGTGGCAATCAGCCCCAGCATTTT.

This clone was observed a few times. The chain joins TRBV7-2 to TRBJ2-7, with TRBD1 identical over 7 bases. The CDR3 has 14 residues. The V gene's germline CDR1 is SGHTA and CDR2 FQGNSA. The ends lost 5 bases at V and 1 base at J; junction bases unmatched: 5. The CDR3 sequence is CASSPGGISYEQYF. The CDR3 bases are TGTGCCAGCAGCCCAGGGGGTATTTCCTACGAGCAGTACTTC.

The genes are TRBV19 and TRBJ2-3; TRBD2 agrees at 12 bases. The germline CDR1 and CDR2 sequences are LNHDA and SQIVND (reference sequence). V shed 5 bases, J shed 4 bases, and the junction held 7 bases outside the gene matches. The CDR3 runs to 16 residues. The CDR3 region is CASSPRTSGNPDTQYF. The CDR3 DNA is TGTGCCAGTAGTCCCCGGACTAGCGGGAATCCAGATACGCAGTATTTT.

The rearrangement uses TRBV5-1 and TRBJ2-4, with a tentative D call TRBD1 (5 bases). This CDR3 has 11 residues. V lost 9 bases, J lost 15 bases, and 19 bases lay in between. CDR1 is SGHRS, CDR2 YFSETQ, per germline. The DNA of the CDR3 is TGCGCCACCTCTGCGTTAGGAAGGGGGTACTTC. It codes for CATSALGRGYF.

This chain joins TRBV7-2 and TRBJ2-7; D might be TRBD1 (6 bases). Trimming stripped 4 bases from V and 2 bases from J, with 21 bases between. CDR3 size: 17 residues. Germline CDR1 reads SGHTA; CDR2 reads FQGNSA. The chain's CDR3 is CASSSDIGTRVTYEQYF. The CDR3 DNA follows: TGTGCCAGCAGCTCTGATATAGGGACACGGGTGACCTACGAGCAGTACTTC.

This rearrangement joins TRBV30 to TRBJ2-7; 7 bases line up with TRBD1. Trimming at V came to 5 bases and at J to 2 bases, leaving 3 bases not matched to a gene. CDR3 size: 12 residues. CDR1 and CDR2 from the germline V gene are GTSNPN and SVGIG (reference sequence). The CDR3 reads CAWRQGTYEQYF. The DNA for the CDR3 is TGTGCCTGGCGACAGGGTACCTACGAGCAGTACTTC.

The V gene is TRBV5-1, the J gene TRBJ2-3; no firm D call. The germline V gene encodes CDR1 SGHRS and CDR2 YFSETQ. The ends were cut back, 2 bases at V and 2 bases at J, with 9 bases in the middle. The CDR3 spans 14 residues. CDR3 protein: CASSFSGFTDTQYF. In DNA form, the CDR3 reads TGCGCCAGCAGCTTTTCAGGTTTCACAGATACGCAGTATTTT.

The V call is TRBV7-2, the J call TRBJ2-7; 9 bases match TRBD1. The length of the CDR3 is 16 residues. Trimming took 0 bases from V and 4 from J; bases not matched to a gene: 7. Germline V gives CDR1 SGHTA, CDR2 FQGNSA. The CDR3 sequence: CASSLAGDRVRYEQYF. Written as DNA, the CDR3 is TGTGCCAGCAGCTTAGCGGGGGACAGGGTGAGGTACGAGCAGTACTTC.

This sequence joins TRBV28 and TRBJ1-3, with D maybe TRBD1 (6 bases). Between the trimmed V and J ends, which lost 6 bases and 6 bases, there was a span of 12 bases. Per germline, CDR1 MDHEN and CDR2 SYDVKM. The CDR3 is 13 amino acids. Here the CDR3 reads CASRGGAENTIYF. CDR3 nucleotide sequence: TGTGCCAGCAGGGGGGGGGCTGAAAACACCATATATTTT. The variable domain in full, completed from reference TRBV28 and TRBJ1-3, reads DVKVTQSSRYLVKRTGEKVFLECVQDMDHENMFWYRQDPGLGLRLIYFSYDVKMKEKGDIPEGYSVSREKKERFSLILESASTNQTSMYLCASRGGAENTIYFGEGSWLTVV.

V is TRBV5-6 and J is TRBJ1-1, with D tentatively TRBD1 (5 bases). The germline CDR1 and CDR2 sequences are SGHDT and YYEEEE. CDR3 length equals 15 residues. V shed 4 bases and J shed 0 bases, with 13 bases lying between them. Here the CDR3 DNA reads TGTGCCAGCAGCCCGACGGGGGTCATGAACACTGAAGCTTTCTTT. Translation: CASSPTGVMNTEAFF.

The chain couples TRBV7-9 to TRBJ1-1, with 7 bases lining up with TRBD1. With 3 bases clipped from V and 1 base from J, the junction kept 2 bases outside the gene matches. Germline loops: CDR1 SEHNR, CDR2 FQNEAQ (reference sequence). The CDR3 runs to 14 residues. The CDR3 spells CASSFGTANTEAFF. The CDR3 bases are TGTGCCAGCAGCTTCGGGACAGCGAACACTGAAGCTTTCTTT.

The V and J genes are TRBV9 and TRBJ2-7, with TRBD2 identical over 10 bases. Unmatched junction bases numbered 9, after V lost 1 base and J lost 5 bases. There are 16 residues in the CDR3. Germline CDR1 is SGDLS and CDR2 is YYNGEE. CDR3 region: CASSVSPAGGPDEQYF. The CDR3 region has the DNA TGTGCCAGCAGCGTAAGCCCAGCGGGAGGGCCAGACGAGCAGTACTTC.